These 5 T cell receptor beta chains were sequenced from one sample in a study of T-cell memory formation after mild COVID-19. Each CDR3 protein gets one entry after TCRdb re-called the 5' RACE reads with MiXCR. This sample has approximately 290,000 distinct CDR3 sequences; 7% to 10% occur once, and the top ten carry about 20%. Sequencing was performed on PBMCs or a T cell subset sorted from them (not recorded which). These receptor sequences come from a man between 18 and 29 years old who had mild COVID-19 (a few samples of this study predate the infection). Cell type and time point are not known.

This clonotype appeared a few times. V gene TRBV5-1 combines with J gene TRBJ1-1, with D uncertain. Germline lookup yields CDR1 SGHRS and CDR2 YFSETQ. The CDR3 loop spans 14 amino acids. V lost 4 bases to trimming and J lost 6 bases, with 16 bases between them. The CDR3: CASSTGNLRAEAFF. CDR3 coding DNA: TGCGCCAGCAGCACCGGGAACCTCCGTGCTGAAGCTTTCTTT.

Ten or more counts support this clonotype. CDR3 sequence: CASSLRGRDRSPYEQYF. CDR3 nucleotide sequence: TGCGCCAGCAGCTTGAGGGGTCGAGACAGGAGTCCCTACGAGCAGTACTTC. V and J are TRBV5-1 and TRBJ2-7, with D perhaps TRBD1 (6 bases). V lost 1 base to trimming and J lost 2 bases, with 19 bases between them. Germline V gene data show CDR1 as SGHRS and CDR2 as YFSETQ. The CDR3 runs 17 residues.

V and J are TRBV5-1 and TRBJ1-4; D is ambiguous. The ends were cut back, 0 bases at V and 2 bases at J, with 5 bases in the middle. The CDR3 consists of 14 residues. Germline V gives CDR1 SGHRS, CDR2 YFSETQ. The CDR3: CASSLGSTNEKLFF. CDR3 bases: TGCGCCAGCAGCTTGGGGAGCACTAATGAAAAACTGTTTTTT.

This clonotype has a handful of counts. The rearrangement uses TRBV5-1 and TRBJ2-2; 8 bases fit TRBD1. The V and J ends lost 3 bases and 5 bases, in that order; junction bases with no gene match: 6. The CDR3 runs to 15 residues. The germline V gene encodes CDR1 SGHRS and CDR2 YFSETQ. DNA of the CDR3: TGCGCCAGCAGCTCCCAGGGGGCGGGGACCGGGGAGCTGTTTTTT. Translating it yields CASSSQGAGTGELFF.

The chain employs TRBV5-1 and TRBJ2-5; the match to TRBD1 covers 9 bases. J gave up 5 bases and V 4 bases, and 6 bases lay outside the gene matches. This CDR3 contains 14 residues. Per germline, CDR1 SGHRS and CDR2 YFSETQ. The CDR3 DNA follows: TGCGCCAGCAGCGTGGGACAGGGTGGGGAGACCCAGTACTTC. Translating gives CASSVGQGGETQYF.